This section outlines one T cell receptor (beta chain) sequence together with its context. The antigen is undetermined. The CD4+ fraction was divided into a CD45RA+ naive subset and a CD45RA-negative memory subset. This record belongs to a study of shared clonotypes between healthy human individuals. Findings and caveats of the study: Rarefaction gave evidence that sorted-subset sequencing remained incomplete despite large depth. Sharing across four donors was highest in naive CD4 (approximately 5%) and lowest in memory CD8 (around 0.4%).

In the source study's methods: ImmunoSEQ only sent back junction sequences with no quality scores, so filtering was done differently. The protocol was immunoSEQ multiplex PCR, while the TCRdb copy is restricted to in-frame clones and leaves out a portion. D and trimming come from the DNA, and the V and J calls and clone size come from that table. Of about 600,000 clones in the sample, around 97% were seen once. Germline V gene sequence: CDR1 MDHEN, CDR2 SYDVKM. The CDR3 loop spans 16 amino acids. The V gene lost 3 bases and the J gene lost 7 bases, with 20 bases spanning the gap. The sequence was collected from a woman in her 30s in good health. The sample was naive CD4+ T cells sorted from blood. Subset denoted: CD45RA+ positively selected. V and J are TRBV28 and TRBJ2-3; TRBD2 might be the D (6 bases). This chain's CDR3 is CASSFPTRYGDYTQYF. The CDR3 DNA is TGTGCCAGCAGTTTTCCGACTAGGTATGGTGATTATACGCAGTATTTT.